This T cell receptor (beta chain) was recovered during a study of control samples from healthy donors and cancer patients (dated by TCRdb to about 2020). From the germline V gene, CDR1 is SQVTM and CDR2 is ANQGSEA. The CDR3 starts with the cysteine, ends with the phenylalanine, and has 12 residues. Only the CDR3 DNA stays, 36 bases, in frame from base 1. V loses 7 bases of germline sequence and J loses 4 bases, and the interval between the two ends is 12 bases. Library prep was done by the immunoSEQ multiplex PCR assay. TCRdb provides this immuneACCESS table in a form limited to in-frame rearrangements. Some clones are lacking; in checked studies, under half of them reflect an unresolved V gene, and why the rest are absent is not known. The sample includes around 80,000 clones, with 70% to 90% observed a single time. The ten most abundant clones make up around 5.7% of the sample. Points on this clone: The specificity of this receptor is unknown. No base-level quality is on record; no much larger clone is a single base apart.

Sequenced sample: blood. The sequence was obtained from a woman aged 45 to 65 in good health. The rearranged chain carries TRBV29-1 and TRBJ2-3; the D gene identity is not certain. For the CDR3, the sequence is CSGRLSPDTQYF. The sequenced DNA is TGCAGCGGCCGGTTATCCCCAGATACGCAGTATTTT.